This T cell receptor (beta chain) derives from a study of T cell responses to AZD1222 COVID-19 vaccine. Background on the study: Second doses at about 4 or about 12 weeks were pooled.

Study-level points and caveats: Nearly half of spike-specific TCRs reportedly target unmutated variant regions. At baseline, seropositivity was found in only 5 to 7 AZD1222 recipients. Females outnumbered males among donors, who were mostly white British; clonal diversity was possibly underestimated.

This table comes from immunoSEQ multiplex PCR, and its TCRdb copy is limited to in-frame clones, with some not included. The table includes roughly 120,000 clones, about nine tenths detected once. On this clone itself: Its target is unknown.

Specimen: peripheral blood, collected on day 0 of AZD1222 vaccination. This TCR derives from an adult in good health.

The CDR3 spells CASSSGAPWGSGNTIYF. The DNA for the CDR3 is TGTGCCAGCAGCTCCGGCGCTCCATGGGGCTCTGGAAACACCATATATTTT. V gene TRBV7-2 combines with J gene TRBJ1-3; D unresolved. Trimming shortened V by 4 bases and J by 0 bases, and 16 bases separated the two germline ends. From germline, CDR1 is SGHTA and CDR2 FQGNSA. The length of the CDR3 is 17 residues.